This T cell receptor (beta chain) was recorded in a study of radiation and T cells in renal cell carcinoma. General observations from the study: From baseline, blood top tumor clonotypes peaked at 2 weeks post-radiation.

In the case of this clone: Its antigen remains unknown.

Trimming removed 6 bases at V and 2 bases at J, with 14 bases between. CDR1 SGHTA and CDR2 FQGNSA come from the germline V gene. CDR3 length: 14 residues. Time point defined: blood 4 weeks post-SBRT, at nephrectomy. Treatment noted: 15 Gy SBRT to primary tumor, nephrectomy 4 weeks later. Nephrectomy followed 15 Gy stereotactic body radiation by 4 weeks. Radiation-treated patients gave blood at baseline, week 2 and week 4. Data came from immunoSEQ multiplex PCR; TCRdb stores just in-frame clones and leaves some out. Found here are around 45,000 clones, 65% to 85% of them singletons; the top ten hold 25% to 30%.

This specimen was blood, taken from a patient whose treatment included radiotherapy and nephrectomy. The clonotype originates from a woman in her seventies with renal cell carcinoma. V is TRBV7-2 and J is TRBJ2-7; TRBD1 might be the D (6 bases). CDR3 in amino acids: CASRRGDNPYEQYF. The CDR3 coding sequence is TGTGCCAGCAGGCGTGGGGACAACCCCTACGAGCAGTACTTC.